This T cell receptor beta chain was captured by sequencing in a study of monozygotic twins with inflammatory bowel disease. TCRdb re-called the 5' RACE reads; every CDR3 protein appears as one record, without DNA. The listing contains 400,000 to 500,000 distinct CDR3 sequences. CDR3 length equals 15 residues. Per the germline V gene, CDR1 is SQVTM and CDR2 is ANQGSEA. This receptor was taken from a human donor with ulcerative colitis or Crohn's disease, or a healthy co-twin of an affected twin (not recorded which). This chain joins TRBV29-1 and TRBJ2-6. Sequencing was performed on blood. CDR3 sequence: CSVALGFSGANVLTF.